This T cell receptor beta chain derives from a study of regulatory T cells in long-lasting Graves disease. General study points: The researchers studied only peripheral blood, not thyroid tissue.

At least ten counts were recorded for this clonotype. Its matching antigen is unknown. Stated time point: persistent/refractory GD, antithyroid drugs over 5 years with positive TRAb. From RNA extracted from PBMCs, the TCR library was made. According to the study, TCR beta libraries were built with iRepertoire HTBI primers and CDR3-region Arm-PCR. MiXCR was run by TCRdb on the multiplex PCR reads, yielding one entry per CDR3 protein. Counted here are a few hundred thousand distinct CDR3 sequences, about a quarter occurring once; the ten biggest clones make up roughly 30%. The sequence came from a female donor with Graves disease. The sequencing used peripheral blood mononuclear cells (PBMCs), collected when the disease was refractory, from a patient treated with antithyroid drugs.

The CDR3 DNA reads TGTGCCAGCAGCTTGTTTCTGTACAGGGGAAGGGGAACTGAAGCTTTCTTT. Protein product: CASSLFLYRGRGTEAFF. The chain recombines TRBV5-6 with TRBJ1-1; 7 bases agree with TRBD1. The CDR3 extends over 17 amino acids. Germline assignment: CDR1 SGHDT and CDR2 YYEEEE. J was trimmed by 5 bases and V by 1 base; bases with no gene match: 14.